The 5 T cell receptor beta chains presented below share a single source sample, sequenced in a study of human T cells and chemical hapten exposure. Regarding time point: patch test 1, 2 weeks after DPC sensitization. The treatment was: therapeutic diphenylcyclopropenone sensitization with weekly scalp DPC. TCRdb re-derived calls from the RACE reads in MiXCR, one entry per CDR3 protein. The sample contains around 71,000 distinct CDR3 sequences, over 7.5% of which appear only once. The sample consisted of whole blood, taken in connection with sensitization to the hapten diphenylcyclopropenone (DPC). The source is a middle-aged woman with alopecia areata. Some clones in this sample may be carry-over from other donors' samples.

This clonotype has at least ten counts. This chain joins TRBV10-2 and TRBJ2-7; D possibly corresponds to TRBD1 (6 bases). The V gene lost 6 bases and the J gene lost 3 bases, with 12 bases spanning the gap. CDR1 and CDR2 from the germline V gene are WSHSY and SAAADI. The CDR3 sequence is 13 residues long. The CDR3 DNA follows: TGCGCCAGCAGAGGGCCAGGGGTCTACGAGCAGTACTTC. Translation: CASRGPGVYEQYF.

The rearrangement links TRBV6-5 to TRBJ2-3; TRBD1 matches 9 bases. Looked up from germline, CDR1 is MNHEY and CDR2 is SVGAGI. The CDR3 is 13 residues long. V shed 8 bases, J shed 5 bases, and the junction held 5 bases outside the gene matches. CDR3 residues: CASGDRVEDTQYF. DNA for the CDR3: TGTGCCAGCGGGGACAGGGTGGAAGATACGCAGTATTTT.

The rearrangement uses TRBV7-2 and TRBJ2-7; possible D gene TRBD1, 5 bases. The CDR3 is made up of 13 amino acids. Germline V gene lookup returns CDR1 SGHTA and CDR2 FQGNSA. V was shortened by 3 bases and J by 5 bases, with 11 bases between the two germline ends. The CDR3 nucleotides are TGTGCCAGCAGCTTTTCAGGGTATGACGAGCAGTACTTC. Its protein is CASSFSGYDEQYF.

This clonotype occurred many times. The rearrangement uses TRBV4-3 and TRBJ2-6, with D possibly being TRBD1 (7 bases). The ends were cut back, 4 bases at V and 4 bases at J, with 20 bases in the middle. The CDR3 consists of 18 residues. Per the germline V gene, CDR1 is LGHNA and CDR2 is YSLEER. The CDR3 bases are TGCGCCAGCAGCCGCGGGACAGACCCCGTGACAGGGGCCAACGTCCTGACTTTC. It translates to CASSRGTDPVTGANVLTF.

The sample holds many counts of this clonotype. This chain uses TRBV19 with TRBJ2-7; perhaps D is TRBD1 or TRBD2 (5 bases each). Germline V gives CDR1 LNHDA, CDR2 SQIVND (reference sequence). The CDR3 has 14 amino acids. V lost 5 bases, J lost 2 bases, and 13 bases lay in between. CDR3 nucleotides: TGTGCCAGTAGTCCGGGGACGGGTGCCTACGAGCAGTACTTC. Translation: CASSPGTGAYEQYF.